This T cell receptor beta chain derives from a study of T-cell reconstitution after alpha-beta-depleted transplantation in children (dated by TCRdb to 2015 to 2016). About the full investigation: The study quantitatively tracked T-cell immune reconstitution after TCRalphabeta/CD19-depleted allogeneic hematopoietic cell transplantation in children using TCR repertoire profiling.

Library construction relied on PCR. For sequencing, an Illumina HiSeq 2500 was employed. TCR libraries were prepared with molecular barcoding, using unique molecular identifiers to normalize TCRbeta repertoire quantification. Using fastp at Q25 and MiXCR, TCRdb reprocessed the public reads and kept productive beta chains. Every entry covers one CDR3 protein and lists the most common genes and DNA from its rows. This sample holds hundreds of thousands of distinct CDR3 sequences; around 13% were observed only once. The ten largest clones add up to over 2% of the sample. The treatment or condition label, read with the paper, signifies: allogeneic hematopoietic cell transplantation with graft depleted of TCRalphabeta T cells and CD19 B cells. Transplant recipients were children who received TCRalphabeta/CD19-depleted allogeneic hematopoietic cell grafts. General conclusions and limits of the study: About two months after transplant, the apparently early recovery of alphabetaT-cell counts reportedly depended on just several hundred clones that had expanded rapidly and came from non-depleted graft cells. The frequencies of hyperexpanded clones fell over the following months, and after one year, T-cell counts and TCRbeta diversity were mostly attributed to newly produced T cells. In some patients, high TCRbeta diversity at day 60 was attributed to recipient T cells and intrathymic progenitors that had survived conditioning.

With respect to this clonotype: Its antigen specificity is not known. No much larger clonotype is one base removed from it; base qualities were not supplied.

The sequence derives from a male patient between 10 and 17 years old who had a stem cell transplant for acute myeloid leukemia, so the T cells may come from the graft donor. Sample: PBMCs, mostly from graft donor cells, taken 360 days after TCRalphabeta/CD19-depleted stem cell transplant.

The DNA reads TGTGCCAGCAGTCCACCGGGACAGGGGGACCACGAGCAGTACTTC. It is translated as CASSPPGQGDHEQYF. The rearrangement joined TRBV28 to TRBJ2-7; TRBD1 agrees with 11 junctional bases. From the cysteine up to the phenylalanine, the CDR3 has a length of 15 residues. The only DNA kept is the CDR3, 45 bases in frame from the first base. The germline V end is reduced by 5 bases and the J end by 5 bases; junction bases left unmatched: 8. CDR1 MDHEN and CDR2 SYDVKM are derived from the germline V gene.